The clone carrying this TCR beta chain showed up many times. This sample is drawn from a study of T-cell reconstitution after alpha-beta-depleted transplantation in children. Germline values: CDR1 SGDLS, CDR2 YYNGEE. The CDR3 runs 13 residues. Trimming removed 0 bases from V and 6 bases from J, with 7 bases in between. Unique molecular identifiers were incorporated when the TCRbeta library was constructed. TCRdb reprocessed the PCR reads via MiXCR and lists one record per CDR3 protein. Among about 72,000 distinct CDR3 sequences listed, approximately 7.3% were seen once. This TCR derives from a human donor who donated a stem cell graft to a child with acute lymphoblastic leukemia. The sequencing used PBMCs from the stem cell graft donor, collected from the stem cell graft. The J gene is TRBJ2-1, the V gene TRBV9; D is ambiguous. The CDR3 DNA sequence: TGTGCCAGCAGCGTAGAAGAAGTCAATGAGCAGTTCTTC. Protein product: CASSVEEVNEQFF.